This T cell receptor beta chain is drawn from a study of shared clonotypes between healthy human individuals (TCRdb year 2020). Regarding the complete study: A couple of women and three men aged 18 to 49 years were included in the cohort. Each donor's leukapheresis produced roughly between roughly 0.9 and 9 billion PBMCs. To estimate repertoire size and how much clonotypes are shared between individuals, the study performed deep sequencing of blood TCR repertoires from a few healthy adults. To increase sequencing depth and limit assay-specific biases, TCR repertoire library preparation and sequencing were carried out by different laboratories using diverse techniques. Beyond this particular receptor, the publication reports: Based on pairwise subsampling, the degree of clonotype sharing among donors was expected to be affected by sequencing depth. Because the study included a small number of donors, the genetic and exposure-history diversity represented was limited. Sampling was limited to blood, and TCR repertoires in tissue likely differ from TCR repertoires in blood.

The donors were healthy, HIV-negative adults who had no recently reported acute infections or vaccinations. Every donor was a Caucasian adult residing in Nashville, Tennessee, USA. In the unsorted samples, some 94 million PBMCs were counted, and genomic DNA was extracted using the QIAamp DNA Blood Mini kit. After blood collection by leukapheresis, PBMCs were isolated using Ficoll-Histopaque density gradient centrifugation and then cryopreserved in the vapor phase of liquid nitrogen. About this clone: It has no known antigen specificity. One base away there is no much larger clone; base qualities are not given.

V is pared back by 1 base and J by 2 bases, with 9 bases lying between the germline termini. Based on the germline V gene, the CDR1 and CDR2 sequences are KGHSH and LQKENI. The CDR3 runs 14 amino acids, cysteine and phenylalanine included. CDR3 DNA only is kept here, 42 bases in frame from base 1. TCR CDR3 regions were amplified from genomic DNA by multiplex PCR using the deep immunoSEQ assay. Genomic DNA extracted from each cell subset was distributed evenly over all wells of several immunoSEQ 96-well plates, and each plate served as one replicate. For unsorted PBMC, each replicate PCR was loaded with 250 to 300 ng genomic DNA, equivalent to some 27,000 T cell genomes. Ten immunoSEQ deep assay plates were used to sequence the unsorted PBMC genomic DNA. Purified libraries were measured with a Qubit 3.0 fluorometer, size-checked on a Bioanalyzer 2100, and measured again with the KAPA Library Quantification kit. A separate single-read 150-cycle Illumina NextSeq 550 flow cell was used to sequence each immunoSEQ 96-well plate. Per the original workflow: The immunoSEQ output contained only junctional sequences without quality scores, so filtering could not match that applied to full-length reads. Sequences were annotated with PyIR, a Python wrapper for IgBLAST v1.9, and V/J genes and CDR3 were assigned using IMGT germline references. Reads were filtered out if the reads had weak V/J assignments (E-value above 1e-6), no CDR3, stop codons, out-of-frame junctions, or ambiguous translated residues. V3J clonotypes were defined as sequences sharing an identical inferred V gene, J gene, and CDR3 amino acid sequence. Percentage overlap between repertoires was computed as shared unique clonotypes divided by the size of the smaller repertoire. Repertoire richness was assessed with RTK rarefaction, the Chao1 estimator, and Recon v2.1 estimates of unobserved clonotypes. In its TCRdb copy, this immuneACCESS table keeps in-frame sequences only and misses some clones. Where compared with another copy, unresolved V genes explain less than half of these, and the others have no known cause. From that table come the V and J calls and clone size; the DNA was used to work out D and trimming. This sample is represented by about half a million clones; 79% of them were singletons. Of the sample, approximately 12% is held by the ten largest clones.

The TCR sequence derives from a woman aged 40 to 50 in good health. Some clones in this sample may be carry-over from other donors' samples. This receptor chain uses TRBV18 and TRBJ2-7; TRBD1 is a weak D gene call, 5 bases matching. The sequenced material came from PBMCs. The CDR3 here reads CASSPQAGTYEQYF. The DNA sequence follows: TGTGCCAGCTCACCACAGGCAGGGACCTACGAGCAGTACTTC.